This TCR beta chain was retrieved from a study of response to subunit inactivated influenza vaccine. The study, taken as a whole, reports: It was the authors' suggestion that each seasonal influenza vaccination recruits few new T cells.

Trimming removed 0 bases from V and 4 bases from J, with 10 bases in between. The CDR3 totals 14 residues. The germline CDR1 and CDR2 sequences are SGHTA and FQGNSA. This clonotype has more than one count but fewer than ten. Antigen: not known. TCRdb re-called the RT-PCR reads through MiXCR, storing one row per CDR3 protein. Found here are roughly 630,000 distinct CDR3 sequences, 12% to 15% of them singletons; the top ten hold 6% to 9.5%. J is TRBJ2-7 and V is TRBV7-2; D perhaps matches TRBD2 (6 bases). This receptor was taken from a man aged 50 to 60 who received an inactivated influenza vaccine. This material consisted of PBMCs from blood, taken approximately 15 days before vaccination. The CDR3, as DNA: TGTGCCAGCAGCTTAGCGCGTGCGGGGTACGAGCAGTACTTC. Its protein product is CASSLARAGYEQYF.